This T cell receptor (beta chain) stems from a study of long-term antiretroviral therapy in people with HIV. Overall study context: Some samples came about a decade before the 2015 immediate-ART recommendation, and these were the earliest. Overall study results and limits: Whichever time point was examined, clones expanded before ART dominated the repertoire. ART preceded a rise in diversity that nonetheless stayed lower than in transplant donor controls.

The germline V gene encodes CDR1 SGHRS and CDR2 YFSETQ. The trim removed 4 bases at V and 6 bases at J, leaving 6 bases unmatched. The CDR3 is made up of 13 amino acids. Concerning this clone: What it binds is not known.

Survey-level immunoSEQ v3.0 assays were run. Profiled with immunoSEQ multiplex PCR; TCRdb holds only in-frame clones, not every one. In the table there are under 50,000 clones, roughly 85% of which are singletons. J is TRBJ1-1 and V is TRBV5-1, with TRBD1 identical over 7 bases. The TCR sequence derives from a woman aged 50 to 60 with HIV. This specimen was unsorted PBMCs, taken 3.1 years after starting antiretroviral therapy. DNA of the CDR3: TGCGCCAGCAGCCTCCAGGGGGACTCTGAAGCTTTCTTT. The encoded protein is CASSLQGDSEAFF.